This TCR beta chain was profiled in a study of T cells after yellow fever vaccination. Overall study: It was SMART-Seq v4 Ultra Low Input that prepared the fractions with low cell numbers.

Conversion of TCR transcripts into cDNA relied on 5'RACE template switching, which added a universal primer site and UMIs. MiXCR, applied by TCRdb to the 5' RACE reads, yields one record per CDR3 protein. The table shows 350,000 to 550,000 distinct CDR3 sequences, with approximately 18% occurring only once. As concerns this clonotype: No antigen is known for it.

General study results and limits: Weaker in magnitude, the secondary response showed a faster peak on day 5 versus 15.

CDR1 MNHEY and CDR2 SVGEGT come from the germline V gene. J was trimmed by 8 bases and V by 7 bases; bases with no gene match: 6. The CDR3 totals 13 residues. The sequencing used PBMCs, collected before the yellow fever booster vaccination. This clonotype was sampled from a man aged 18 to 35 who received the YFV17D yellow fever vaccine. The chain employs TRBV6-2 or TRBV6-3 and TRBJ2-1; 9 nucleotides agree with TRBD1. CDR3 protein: CASTRDRADEQFF. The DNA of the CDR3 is TGTGCCAGCACCCGGGACAGGGCGGATGAGCAGTTCTTC.